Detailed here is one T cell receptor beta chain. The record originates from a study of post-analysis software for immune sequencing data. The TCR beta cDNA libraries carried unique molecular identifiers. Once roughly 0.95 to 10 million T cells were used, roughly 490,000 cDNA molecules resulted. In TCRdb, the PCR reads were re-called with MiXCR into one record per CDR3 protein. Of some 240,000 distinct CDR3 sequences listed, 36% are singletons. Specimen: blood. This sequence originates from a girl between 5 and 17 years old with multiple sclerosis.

CDR3 sequence reads: CSARDFRDGLAKNIQYF. For the CDR3, the DNA is TGCAGTGCTAGAGATTTTAGGGATGGGTTAGCCAAAAACATTCAGTACTTC. This chain links TRBV20-1 with TRBJ2-4, with D unresolved. The CDR3 contains 17 residues. With 0 bases removed from V and 0 bases from J, the gap between germline ends came to 15 bases. Germline values: CDR1 DFQATT, CDR2 SNEGSKA (reference sequence).